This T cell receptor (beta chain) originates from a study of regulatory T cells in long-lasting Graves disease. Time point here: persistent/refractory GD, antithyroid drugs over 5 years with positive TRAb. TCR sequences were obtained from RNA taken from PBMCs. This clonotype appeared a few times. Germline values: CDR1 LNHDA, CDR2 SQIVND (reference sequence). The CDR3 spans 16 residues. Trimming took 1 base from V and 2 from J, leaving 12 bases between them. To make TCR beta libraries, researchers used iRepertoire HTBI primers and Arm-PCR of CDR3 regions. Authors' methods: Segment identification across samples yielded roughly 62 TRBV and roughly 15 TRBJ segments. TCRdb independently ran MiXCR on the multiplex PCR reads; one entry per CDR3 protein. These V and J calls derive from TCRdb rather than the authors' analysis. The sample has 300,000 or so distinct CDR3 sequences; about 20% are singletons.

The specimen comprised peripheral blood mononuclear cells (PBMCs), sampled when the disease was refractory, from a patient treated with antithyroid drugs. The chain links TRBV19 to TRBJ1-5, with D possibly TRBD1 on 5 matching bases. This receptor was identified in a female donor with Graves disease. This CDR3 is CASSIVVGGGNQPQHF. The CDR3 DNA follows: TGTGCCAGTAGTATAGTGGTCGGAGGGGGCAATCAGCCCCAGCATTTT.